The clone carrying this T cell receptor beta chain was seen repeatedly, ten times or more. Antigen specificity is unknown. Tagging with unique molecular identifiers was applied to individual cDNA molecules. Each CDR3 protein gets one entry after TCRdb re-called the 5' RACE reads with MiXCR. Of approximately 69,000 distinct CDR3 sequences in the sample, about an eighth are singletons; the top ten hold roughly 7%. These data originate in a study of early T cells in non-severe SARS-CoV-2 infection. Study as a whole: Sequencing targeted bulk RNA from unsorted whole blood, leaving chains unpaired. Study-wide points: CD4 and private specificities were missed by VDJdb matching, which favored anti-spike CD8 responses.

CDR3 length: 12 amino acids. V shed 8 bases and J shed 2 bases, with 8 bases lying between them. Germline CDR1 is MNHNS and CDR2 is SASEGT. The sample consisted of whole blood. The origin of this receptor is an adult who was a healthcare worker with PCR-confirmed SARS-CoV-2 infection or an uninfected control (not recorded which). The V call is TRBV6-1, the J call TRBJ2-3; D is unresolved. The CDR3 nucleotides read TGTGCCAGCCTGAAGACCACAGATACGCAGTATTTT. It specifies CASLKTTDTQYF.